These T cell receptor beta chains were read from a single sample in a study of blood T cell repertoires in COVID-19. TCRdb keeps only in-frame clones here, not all; method: immunoSEQ multiplex PCR. The data hold 90,000 to 150,000 clones, with 85% observed a single time. The source material was peripheral blood. Receptor source: a man aged 80 or over with acute or convalescent COVID-19. Each CDR3 is given with its conserved first and last residue. Each record gives: V gene, clone size, J gene, D gene, CDR3 DNA, CDR3 protein. A D gene is named only where the DNA matches it firmly. The size field is filled for only some rows; it gives once, few, many or a size class.

v_call: TRBV2; clone_size: once; j_call: TRBJ2-7; d_call: TRBD1; cdr3_nt: TGTGCCAGCACCGGAAGGACAGGGGGCGCGAAATCCTCCAAGCAGTACTTC; cdr3_aa: CASTGRTGGAKSSKQYF
v_call: TRBV7-9; clone_size: .; j_call: TRBJ1-3; d_call: TRBD1; cdr3_nt: TGTGCCAGCAGCCCCGGGACAGGGGCCTTCTCTGGAAACACCATATATTTT; cdr3_aa: CASSPGTGAFSGNTIYF
v_call: TRBV18; clone_size: .; j_call: TRBJ2-3; d_call: TRBD2; cdr3_nt: TGTGCCAGCTCACCCACTAGCGGGGGGCTTACAGATACGCAGTATTTT; cdr3_aa: CASSPTSGGLTDTQYF
v_call: TRBV7-2; clone_size: once; j_call: TRBJ1-1; d_call: .; cdr3_nt: TGTGCCAGCAGCTTAGCGCGATCAGGGGCCACTGAAGCTTTCTTT; cdr3_aa: CASSLARSGATEAFF
v_call: TRBV5-1; clone_size: .; j_call: TRBJ2-3; d_call: TRBD2; cdr3_nt: TGCGCCAGCAGCCCGGGAGGCCCGATTGTTGTGGATACGCAGTATTTT; cdr3_aa: CASSPGGPIVVDTQYF
v_call: TRBV18; clone_size: .; j_call: TRBJ2-7; d_call: TRBD1; cdr3_nt: TGTGCCAGCTCCCCAGGACAGGCCCGCTCCTACGAGCAGTACTTC; cdr3_aa: CASSPGQARSYEQYF
v_call: TRBV5-1; clone_size: .; j_call: TRBJ1-2; d_call: TRBD1; cdr3_nt: TGCGCCAGCAGCAGATTAGGAAGACAGGGAGCTAACTATGGCTACACCTTC; cdr3_aa: CASSRLGRQGANYGYTF
v_call: TRBV18; clone_size: .; j_call: TRBJ2-7; d_call: TRBD1; cdr3_nt: TGTGCCAGCTCACCAGGGACAGGGTCGACCTACGAGCAGTACTTC; cdr3_aa: CASSPGTGSTYEQYF
v_call: TRBV7-2; clone_size: .; j_call: TRBJ2-4; d_call: TRBD1; cdr3_nt: TGTGCCAGCAGCTCCAACCGGGACAGGGTAAACATTCAGTACTTC; cdr3_aa: CASSSNRDRVNIQYF
v_call: TRBV5-1; clone_size: .; j_call: TRBJ2-3; d_call: TRBD2; cdr3_nt: TGCGCCAGTACTAGCGGGGGGTCGGCAGATACGCAGTATTTT; cdr3_aa: CASTSGGSADTQYF
v_call: TRBV2; clone_size: .; j_call: TRBJ2-4; d_call: TRBD1; cdr3_nt: TGTGCCAGCAAGGGACAGGGCACCTTACTAGCCAAAAACATTCAGTACTTC; cdr3_aa: CASKGQGTLLAKNIQYF
v_call: TRBV3-1/TRBV3-2; clone_size: .; j_call: TRBJ1-1; d_call: TRBD1; cdr3_nt: TGTGCCAGCAGCCCACGGGACAGGGACACTGAAGCTTTCTTT; cdr3_aa: CASSPRDRDTEAFF
v_call: TRBV7-3; clone_size: few; j_call: TRBJ2-3; d_call: TRBD2; cdr3_nt: TGTGCCAGCAGCTCGATGACTAGCGGGGGGCTCACAGATACGCAGTATTTT; cdr3_aa: CASSSMTSGGLTDTQYF